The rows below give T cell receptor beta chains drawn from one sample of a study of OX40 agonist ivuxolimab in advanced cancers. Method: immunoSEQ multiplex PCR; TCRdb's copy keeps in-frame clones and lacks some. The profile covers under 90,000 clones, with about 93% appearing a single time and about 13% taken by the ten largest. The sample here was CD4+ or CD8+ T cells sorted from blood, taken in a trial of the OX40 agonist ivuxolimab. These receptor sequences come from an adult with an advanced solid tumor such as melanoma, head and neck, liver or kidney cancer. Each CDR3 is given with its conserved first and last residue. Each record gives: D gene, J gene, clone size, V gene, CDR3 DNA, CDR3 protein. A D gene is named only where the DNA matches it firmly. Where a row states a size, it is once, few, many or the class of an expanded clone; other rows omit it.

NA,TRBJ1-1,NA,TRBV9,TGTGCCAGCGGTCTGGGGGCTGGCGCTGAAGCTTTCTTT,CASGLGAGAEAFF
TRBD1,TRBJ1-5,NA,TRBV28,TGTGCCAGCAGTTTATTGGTAGGACAGGGGAGCAATCAGCCCCAGCATTTT,CASSLLVGQGSNQPQHF
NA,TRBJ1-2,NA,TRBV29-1,TGCAGCGTACAAACAGACGCTCAACCACTATATGGCTACACCTTC,CSVQTDAQPLYGYTF
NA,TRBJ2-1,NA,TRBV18,TGTGCCAGCTCACCAGAGGGCAGGGACAATGAGCAGTTCTTC,CASSPEGRDNEQFF
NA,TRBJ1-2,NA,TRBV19,TGTGCCAGTAGTGTCTTCTTCGGGCCCACCCATAACTATGGCTACACCTTC,CASSVFFGPTHNYGYTF
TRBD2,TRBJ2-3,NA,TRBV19,TGTGCCAGTAGTATACTAGCGGGGGCTCGTGATACGCAGTATTTT,CASSILAGARDTQYF
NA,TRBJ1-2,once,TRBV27,TGTGCCAGCAGTAAGGGCCCCCCCAACTATGGCTACACCTTC,CASSKGPPNYGYTF
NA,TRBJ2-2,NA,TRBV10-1,TGCGCCAGCAGTGAGGGGGTGGGGGAGCTGTTTTTT,CASSEGVGELFF
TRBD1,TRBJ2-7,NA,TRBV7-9,TGTGCCAGCAGCTCTACCAGACAGGGGATCAGCTCCTACGAGCAGTACTTC,CASSSTRQGISSYEQYF
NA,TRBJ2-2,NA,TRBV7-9,TGTGCCGGGGGGCAGGCTGGGGAGCTGTTTTTT,CAGGQAGELFF
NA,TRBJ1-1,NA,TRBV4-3,TGCGCCAGCAGCCAAGATCGAGCAGGGACGAGCACTGAAGCTTTCTTT,CASSQDRAGTSTEAFF
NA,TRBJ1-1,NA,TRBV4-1,TGCGCCAGCAGCCTAAGATATACGAACACTGAAGCTTTCTTT,CASSLRYTNTEAFF
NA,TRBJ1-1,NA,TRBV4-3,TGCGCCAGCAGCCAAGCAGGTGAAGCTTTCTTT,CASSQAGEAFF
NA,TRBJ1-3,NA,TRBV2,TGTGCCATCTCACTCCGGCCCTCTGGAAACACCATATATTTT,CAISLRPSGNTIYF
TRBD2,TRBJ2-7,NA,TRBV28,TGTGCCAGCAGTAATAGGGGCCTAGCGGGATACTACGAGCAGTACTTC,CASSNRGLAGYYEQYF
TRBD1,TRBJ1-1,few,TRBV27,TGTGCCACCGACCCGACAGGGGAGAGAAACACTGAAGCTTTCTTT,CATDPTGERNTEAFF
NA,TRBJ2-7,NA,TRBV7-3,TGTGCCAGCAGTGGGGAGACTGGGGAGCAGTACTTC,CASSGETGEQYF
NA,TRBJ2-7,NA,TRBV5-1,TGCGCCAGCAGCTTACCAGTCCCTAACGAGCAGTACTTC,CASSLPVPNEQYF
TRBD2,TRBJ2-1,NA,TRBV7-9,TGTGCCAGCAGCTTATCTAGCGGGTGGGATGAGCAGTTCTTC,CASSLSSGWDEQFF
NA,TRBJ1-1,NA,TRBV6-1,TGTGCCAGCAGTGAAAGATCTACAAACACTGAAGCTTTCTTT,CASSERSTNTEAFF
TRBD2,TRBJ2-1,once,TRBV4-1,TGCGCCAGCAGCCCCAGTAGCGGGATCTACAATGAGCAGTTCTTC,CASSPSSGIYNEQFF
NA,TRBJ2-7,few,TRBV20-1,TGCAGTGCTAGCGTGAGCTACGAGCAGTACTTC,CSASVSYEQYF
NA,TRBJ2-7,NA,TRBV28,TGTGCCAGCAGTGCTGGACTGAACTCCTACGAGCAGTACTTC,CASSAGLNSYEQYF
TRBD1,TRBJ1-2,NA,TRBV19,TGTGCCAGTACAACCGCGGCAGGGGGTTACGGTGGCTACACCTTC,CASTTAAGGYGGYTF
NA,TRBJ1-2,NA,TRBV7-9,TGTGCCAGCAGAAAGGCTGAGAACTATGGCTACACCTTC,CASRKAENYGYTF
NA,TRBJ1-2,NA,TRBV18,TGTGCCAGCTCACCAGGGGACGAAGGAAACTATGGCTACACCTTC,CASSPGDEGNYGYTF
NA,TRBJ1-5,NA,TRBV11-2,TGTGCCAGCAGCTTGGGCTGGGACGCTAATAGCAATCAGCCCCAGCATTTT,CASSLGWDANSNQPQHF
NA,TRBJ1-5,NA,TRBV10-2,TGCGCCAGCCGAGAGGGACTCTACAATCAGCCCCAGCATTTT,CASREGLYNQPQHF
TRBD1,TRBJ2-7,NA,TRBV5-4,TGTGCCAGCAGCTTCCAGACAGGGGACTACGAGCAGTACTTC,CASSFQTGDYEQYF
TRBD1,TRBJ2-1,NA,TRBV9,TGTGCCAGCAGCGTAGTTAAGGGACAGGGAACCTACAATGAGCAGTTCTTC,CASSVVKGQGTYNEQFF
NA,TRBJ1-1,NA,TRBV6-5,TGTGCCAGCAGCCTATCCGGGGGGGGGAACACTGAAGCTTTCTTT,CASSLSGGGNTEAFF
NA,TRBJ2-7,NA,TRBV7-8,TGTGCCAGCAGCACGGGGCCCCGCGACATGGTTGAGTACTTC,CASSTGPRDMVEYF
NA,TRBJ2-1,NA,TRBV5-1,TGCGCCAGCAGCCATTCCCCAACAGGGATCCTTTACAATGAGCAGTTCTTC,CASSHSPTGILYNEQFF
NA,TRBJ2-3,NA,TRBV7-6,TGTGCCAGCAGCTTAGGTGGGGCTCGGGCAGATACGCAGTATTTT,CASSLGGARADTQYF
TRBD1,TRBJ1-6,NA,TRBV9,TGTGCCAGCAGCGGGCACTGGACAGGGGATAATTCACCCCTCCACTTT,CASSGHWTGDNSPLHF
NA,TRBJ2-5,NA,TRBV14,TGTGCCAGCAGCCAAGATTTCCGGGGCGGAGAGACCCAGTACTTC,CASSQDFRGGETQYF
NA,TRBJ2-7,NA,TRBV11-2,TGTGCCAGCAGGTTGGGCAGGGGGGTCGACGAGCAGTACTTC,CASRLGRGVDEQYF
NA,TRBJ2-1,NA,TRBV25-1,TGTGCCAGCAGTCTGGAACGGGAGCAGTTCTTC,CASSLEREQFF
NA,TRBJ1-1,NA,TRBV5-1,TGCGCCAGCAGCTTTGGGGACTCGAACACTGAAGCTTTCTTT,CASSFGDSNTEAFF
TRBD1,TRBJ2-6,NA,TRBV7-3,TGTGCCAGCAGCTCCGGACAGGGGGCCGACGTCCTGACTTTC,CASSSGQGADVLTF
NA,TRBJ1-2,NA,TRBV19,TGTGCCAGTAGTTTCCCGACAGATCTCTATGGCTACACCTTC,CASSFPTDLYGYTF
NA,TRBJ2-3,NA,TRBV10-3,TGTGCCATCGGGGGGACAGCTAGCACAGATACGCAGTATTTT,CAIGGTASTDTQYF
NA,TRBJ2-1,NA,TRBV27,TGTGCCAGCAGTTTACGGGGGTTAAGCTCCTACAATGAGCAGTTCTTC,CASSLRGLSSYNEQFF
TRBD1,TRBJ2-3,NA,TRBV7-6,TGTGCCAGCAGCCCCACCGGACAGGGGACAGATACGCAGTATTTT,CASSPTGQGTDTQYF
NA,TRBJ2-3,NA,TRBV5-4,TGTGCCAGCAGCCCGGGGGCAGATACGCAGTATTTT,CASSPGADTQYF
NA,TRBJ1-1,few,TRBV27,TGTGCCAGCAGTTCCTTCACGTCAGAACGGACTGAAGCTTTCTTT,CASSSFTSERTEAFF
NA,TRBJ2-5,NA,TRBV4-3,TGCGCCAGCAGCCAAGAGTCGTCTCCCCAAGAGACCCAGTACTTC,CASSQESSPQETQYF
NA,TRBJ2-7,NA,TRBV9,TGTGCCAGCAGCGTAGCCGAAGGAGGCTACGAGCAGTACTTC,CASSVAEGGYEQYF
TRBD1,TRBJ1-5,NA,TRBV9,TGTGCCAGCAGCCCCGGGGACAGTAGCAATCAGCCCCAGCATTTT,CASSPGDSSNQPQHF
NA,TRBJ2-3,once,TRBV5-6,TGTGCCAGCAGCCCGAAAAGGACAGCCAGCACAGATACGCAGTATTTT,CASSPKRTASTDTQYF
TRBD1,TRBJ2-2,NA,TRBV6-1,TGTGCCAGCAGTGGTACAGGGGGAGTTACCGGGGAGCTGTTTTTT,CASSGTGGVTGELFF